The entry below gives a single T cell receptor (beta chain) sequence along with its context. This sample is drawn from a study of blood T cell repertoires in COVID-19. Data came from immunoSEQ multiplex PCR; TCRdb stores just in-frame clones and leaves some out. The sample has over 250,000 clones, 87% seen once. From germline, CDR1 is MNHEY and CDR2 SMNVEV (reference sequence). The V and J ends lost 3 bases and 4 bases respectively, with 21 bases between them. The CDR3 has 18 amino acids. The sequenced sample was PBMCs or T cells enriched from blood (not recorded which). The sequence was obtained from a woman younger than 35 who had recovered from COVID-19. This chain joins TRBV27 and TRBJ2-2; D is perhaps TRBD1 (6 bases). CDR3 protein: CASSFIAAPTGFTGELFF. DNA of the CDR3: TGTGCCAGCAGTTTCATAGCCGCCCCGACAGGCTTCACCGGGGAGCTGTTTTTT.